This TCR beta chain stems from a study of blood T cell repertoires in COVID-19. Method: immunoSEQ multiplex PCR; TCRdb's copy keeps in-frame clones and lacks some. This sample has 200,000 or so clones, with approximately 80% found just once. CDR1 MGHRA and CDR2 YSYEKL come from the germline V gene. The CDR3 sequence is 15 residues long. V dropped 1 base and J dropped 7; count of bases not matched to a gene: 8. Sequencing used peripheral blood. The chain employs TRBV4-1 and TRBJ2-7, with TRBD1 matching 9 bases. This sequence originates from a human donor in a cohort sampled during active COVID-19. The CDR3 here is CASSQADRGSREQYF. The CDR3 DNA sequence: TGCGCCAGCAGCCAAGCCGACAGGGGGAGTCGGGAGCAGTACTTC.